This TCR beta chain derives from a study of blood T cell repertoires in COVID-19 (dated by TCRdb to about 2020). Background for the entire study: Samples from collaborators originated in the United States, Italy and Spain and spanned both the acute and convalescent phases of COVID-19. A freely available public database, intended as a resource for researchers studying the immune response to SARS-CoV-2, is where the repertoires were released. A de-identified subject ID, COVID-19 status, age in years and sex were almost always included in the sample metadata. The samples were drawn from the first 160 participants of the ongoing ImmuneRACE study and from 1,254 subjects provided by 6 global collaborators. The material from the prospective study consisted of cDNA or gDNA derived from T cells, B-cell-depleted T cells, or PBMCs. Where available, HLA class I and class II types were taken from metadata supplied by the sample provider and were not determined by assay-based typing. The dataset comprised deeply sampled blood TCRbeta repertoires from subjects exposed to, actively infected with, or recovered from COVID-19. Study-level results and caveats: The quantity of clinical and demographic metadata differed by source and by participant and was supplied without curation.

The collaborating institutions used their own protocols to collect whole blood in K2EDTA tubes. For TCRbeta analysis, collaborator samples were shipped as frozen whole blood, as isolated PBMCs, or as DNA extracted from either sample type. This clone has more than one count but fewer than ten. No cognate antigen has been identified for it. It has no much larger one-base neighbor in the sample; base qualities were not kept. TCRbeta CDR3 regions were amplified from genomic DNA using the immunoSEQ Assay, a bias-controlled multiplex PCR. The study's own analysis went as follows. Within the assay, amplification of reference gene primers was used to estimate how many nucleated cells each sample contained. To quantify the absolute abundance of each unique TCRbeta CDR3 rearrangement, sequence reads were collapsed and filtered. For each sample, productive Simpson clonality was calculated by taking the square root of Simpson's diversity index across productive rearrangements. What TCRdb holds here is the immuneACCESS table cut down to in-frame rearrangements. Part of the clones is not present; checked against another copy, under half of the missing clones reflect an unresolved V gene, and the others are unexplained. V, J and clone size are those of that table, while D and trimming were read from the DNA. The sample has some 68,000 clones on record, roughly nine tenths of them singletons. Roughly 8.8% of the sample rests with the top ten.

The CDR3 has 11 amino acids, counting the end cysteine and phenylalanine. Kept here is only the CDR3 DNA, which spans 33 bases and is read in frame from base 1. V is reduced by 5 bases and J by 13 bases, leaving a spacing of 14 bases between them. Via the germline V gene, CDR1 is SGHAT and CDR2 FQNNGV. Material: peripheral blood. The chain joins TRBV11-2 to TRBJ2-5; possibly the D gene is TRBD1, per 5 matching bases. The origin of this receptor is a man aged 50-60 years with active COVID-19. The CDR3 has the sequence CASSPQTVRYF. The nucleotide sequence is TGTGCCAGCAGCCCCCAGACAGTGCGGTACTTC.